This entry describes one T cell receptor (beta chain). The entry originates in a study of T cell responses to AZD1222 COVID-19 vaccine. Measured with immunoSEQ multiplex PCR; TCRdb has only the in-frame clones, and not every one. The sample lists about 160,000 clones, roughly 90% seen once, with about 4.5% in the top ten. Per germline, CDR1 ENHRY and CDR2 SYGVKD. CDR3 length equals 13 residues. V gave up 0 bases and J gave up 10 bases, with 12 bases separating them. Sample: peripheral blood, taken 28 days after the second AZD1222 dose. The receptor was isolated from an adult who received the AZD1222 COVID-19 vaccine. The chain has TRBV10-3 and TRBJ1-1; D perhaps matches TRBD1 (5 bases). The CDR3: CAISESTGRGAFF. DNA of the CDR3: TGTGCCATCAGTGAGTCGACGGGGCGGGGAGCTTTCTTT.